This TCR beta chain derives from a study of cytomegalovirus exposure and HLA in healthy donors. Study-wide context: The roughly 120 million unique TCR beta sequences, from roughly 170 million T cells, were found by an earlier analysis.

The V and J ends lost 6 bases and 3 bases, in that order; junction bases with no gene match: 2. Looked up from germline, CDR1 is LNHDA and CDR2 is SQIVND (reference sequence). The CDR3 spans 14 residues. This PCR relied on a set of 60 Vbeta primers and 13 Jbeta primers. The assay was immunoSEQ multiplex PCR, and TCRdb's table has in-frame clones only and misses some. The repertoire table contains around 210,000 clones. Regarding donors, all were healthy bone marrow donors. The sample taken for sequencing was PBMCs. This clonotype originated in a girl aged 2-10 years in good health and CMV-seropositive. This rearrangement joins TRBV19 to TRBJ2-3; 11 nucleotides match TRBD2. CDR3 residues: CASRWTSGTDTQYF. The CDR3 nucleotides read TGTGCCAGTAGGTGGACTAGCGGGACAGATACGCAGTATTTT.